Listed here are 26 T cell receptor beta chains from one sample, sequenced in a study of neoadjuvant nivolumab and ipilimumab in lung cancer. Profiled with immunoSEQ multiplex PCR; TCRdb holds only in-frame clones, not every one. The repertoire holds about 9,000 clones, with roughly 80% as singletons. Source: tumor tissue, taken after neoadjuvant nivolumab, alone or with ipilimumab, at or shortly before surgery. The receptors were sampled from an adult with non-small cell lung cancer.

This clone appeared a few times. This chain uses TRBV25-1 with TRBJ2-3; D unclear. Germline V gene sequence: CDR1 MGHDK, CDR2 SYGVNS. V was clipped by 8 bases and J by 1 base, with 10 bases between them. The length of the CDR3 is 13 residues. CDR3 nucleotide sequence: TGTGCCAGCCGGGCCGAAGGCACAGATACGCAGTATTTT. Translation gives CASRAEGTDTQYF.

The V and J genes are TRBV30 and TRBJ2-3, with 8 bases lining up with TRBD2. V lost 0 bases to trimming and J lost 5 bases; unmatched junction nucleotides: 1. The germline V gene encodes CDR1 GTSNPN and CDR2 SVGIG (reference sequence). This CDR3 is built from 13 residues. In nucleotides, the CDR3 is TGTGCCTGGAGTGTACGGGAGGGAGATACGCAGTATTTT. It yields the protein CAWSVREGDTQYF.

The rearrangement joins TRBV30 to TRBJ2-1; 8 bases are shared with TRBD2. The CDR3 is 15 residues long. The V and J ends lost 0 bases and 7 bases, in that order; junction bases with no gene match: 8. CDR1 and CDR2 (germline): GTSNPN, SVGIG (reference sequence). CDR3 sequence reads: CAWSVPGGPGNEQFF. Here the CDR3 DNA reads TGTGCCTGGAGTGTACCGGGAGGGCCCGGGAATGAGCAGTTCTTC.

This clone was seen only a few times. The chain is built from TRBV9 and TRBJ2-1; D not certain. In germline, CDR1 is SGDLS, CDR2 YYNGEE. This CDR3 has 14 amino acids. V was cut by 4 bases and J by 9 bases, with 17 bases left in between. The CDR3 DNA sequence: TGTGCCAGCAGCCCCAGAGCGCAGACGCTTGAGCAGTTCTTC. It codes for CASSPRAQTLEQFF.

The chain has TRBV7-2 and TRBJ2-1; the match to TRBD1 covers 7 bases. V lost 4 bases, J lost 1 base, and 4 bases stayed unmatched. This CDR3 has 15 amino acids. Germline assignment: CDR1 SGHTA and CDR2 FQGNSA. For the CDR3, the DNA is TGTGCCAGCAGCTACAGGGGCAGGTCCTACAATGAGCAGTTCTTC. Protein: CASSYRGRSYNEQFF.

The chain joins TRBV11-2 to TRBJ2-7; no clear D gene. CDR3 length: 13 residues. Germline lookup yields CDR1 SGHAT and CDR2 FQNNGV. V shed 1 base and J shed 7 bases, with 11 bases lying between them. The CDR3 nucleotides read TGTGCCAGCAGCTTAGCCTACCCGCGGGAGCAGTACTTC. Its translation: CASSLAYPREQYF.

This clone came up once. This chain joins TRBV6-1 and TRBJ2-5; 14 bases agree with TRBD2. This CDR3 comprises 20 residues. J was trimmed by 4 bases and V by 0 bases; bases with no gene match: 13. Looked up from germline, CDR1 is MNHNS and CDR2 is SASEGT. This chain's CDR3 is CASSEALGLAGGARLETQYF. Here the CDR3 DNA reads TGTGCCAGCAGTGAAGCCTTAGGACTAGCGGGAGGTGCGAGGTTAGAGACCCAGTACTTC.

This clone appeared a few times. The CDR3 protein is CASSDFRVGEAFF. As DNA, the CDR3 is TGCGCCAGCAGTGATTTCAGGGTGGGTGAAGCTTTCTTT. J is TRBJ1-1 and V is TRBV10-1; D is perhaps TRBD1 (5 bases). The CDR3 has 13 amino acids. V was shortened by 3 bases and J by 7 bases, with 12 bases between the two germline ends. The germline CDR1 and CDR2 sequences are WNHNN and SYGVQD (reference sequence).

The chain has TRBV19 and TRBJ2-1, with 7 bases aligning to TRBD2. Per the germline V gene, CDR1 is LNHDA and CDR2 is SQIVND (reference sequence). This CDR3 contains 12 residues. V was clipped by 4 bases and J by 10 bases; unmatched bases: 4. For the CDR3, the DNA is TGTGCCAGTAGTACCTCCGGGAGGGAGCAGTTCTTC. Protein sequence: CASSTSGREQFF.

V gene TRBV5-6 combines with J gene TRBJ2-7; maybe TRBD2 (5 bases). The germline V gene encodes CDR1 SGHDT and CDR2 YYEEEE. Trimming removed 0 bases from V and 2 bases from J, with 6 bases in between. The CDR3 loop spans 13 amino acids. CDR3 amino acids: CASSLAGTYEQYF. In DNA form, the CDR3 reads TGTGCCAGCAGCTTGGCCGGGACCTACGAGCAGTACTTC.

On this clone itself: Germline is not matched at one junction end, which may reflect a read error. The chain uses TRBV5-6 and TRBJ2-7, with D perhaps matching TRBD2 (5 bases). The CDR3 extends over 13 amino acids. Germline CDR1 reads SGHDT; CDR2 reads YYEEEE. As DNA, the CDR3 is TGTGCCAGCAGCTCAAGACTTGACTACGGGCAGTACTTC. Translating it yields CASSSRLDYGQYF.

This clone is medium-sized within its sample. This chain's CDR3 is CAIDERDGGEQYF. DNA for the CDR3: TGTGCCATCGACGAACGGGATGGGGGAGAGCAGTACTTC. The chain uses TRBV10-3 and TRBJ2-7; perhaps D is TRBD1 or TRBD2 (5 bases each). V lost 8 bases to trimming and J lost 7 bases, with 18 bases between them. This CDR3 comprises 13 residues. Germline CDR1 is ENHRY and CDR2 is SYGVKD.

The rearrangement links TRBV7-8 to TRBJ2-3, with unresolved D. This CDR3 comprises 13 residues. The V end lost 0 bases, the J end lost 6 bases, and 7 bases lay between the germline ends. Per the germline V gene, CDR1 is SGHVS and CDR2 is FQNEAQ. The CDR3 sequence: CASSLAGADTQYF. The CDR3 DNA is TGTGCCAGCAGCTTAGCCGGTGCGGATACGCAGTATTTT.

The V and J genes are TRBV28 and TRBJ1-5; no firm D call. The CDR3 runs to 15 residues. Trimming took off 2 bases at V and 7 bases at J, with 15 bases between the two ends. Germline V gene sequence: CDR1 MDHEN, CDR2 SYDVKM. The chain's CDR3 is CASSLGPYLSQPQHF. The CDR3 DNA reads TGTGCCAGCAGTTTAGGCCCTTACTTGTCCCAGCCCCAGCATTTT.

The chain combines TRBV7-9 with TRBJ2-6; no firm D call. This CDR3 contains 13 residues. Deletions cut 5 bases from V and 2 bases from J, with 4 bases between. Germline V gene lookup returns CDR1 SEHNR and CDR2 FQNEAQ (reference sequence). The CDR3 bases are TGTGCCAGCAGCCCGCCTGGGGCCAACGTCCTGACTTTC. Its protein is CASSPPGANVLTF.

This clone was seen just once. This rearrangement joins TRBV2 to TRBJ2-3; TRBD2 aligns across 8 bases. The CDR3 is 15 amino acids. The germline V gene encodes CDR1 SNHLY and CDR2 FYNNEI. V was clipped by 7 bases and J by 0 bases; unmatched bases: 6. CDR3 sequence (DNA): TGTGCCAGCAAACGGACTAGCCTTAGCACAGATACGCAGTATTTT. It translates to CASKRTSLSTDTQYF.

The V and J genes are TRBV5-4 and TRBJ2-1; TRBD2 aligns across 13 bases. Germline V gene sequence: CDR1 SGHNT, CDR2 YYREEE (reference sequence). The CDR3 has 14 amino acids. The ends lost 3 bases at V and 7 bases at J; junction bases unmatched: 1. The CDR3 is CASSWTSGSNEQFF. CDR3 nucleotides: TGTGCCAGCAGCTGGACTAGCGGGAGTAATGAGCAGTTCTTC.

DNA of the CDR3: TGTGCCAGTACCCGGACTAGAATAATAAACAATGAGCAGTTCTTC. Protein: CASTRTRIINNEQFF. V gene TRBV19 combines with J gene TRBJ2-1; 7 bases match TRBD2. This CDR3 has 15 residues. CDR1 is LNHDA and CDR2 is SQIVND in the germline V gene (reference sequence). J gave up 5 bases and V 7 bases, and 11 bases lay outside the gene matches. The entire variable domain, with the rest obtained from reference TRBV19 and TRBJ2-1, is as follows: DGGITQSPKYLFRKEGQNVTLSCEQNLNHDAMYWYRQDPGQGLRLIYYSQIVNDFQKGDIAEGYSVSREKKESFPLTVTSAQKNPTAFYLCASTRTRIINNEQFFGPGTRLTVL.

This rearrangement joins TRBV29-1 to TRBJ2-7; TRBD2 matches at 10 bases. CDR1 and CDR2 from the germline V gene are SQVTM and ANQGSEA. V shed 1 base, J shed 3 bases, and the junction held 6 bases outside the gene matches. This CDR3 comprises 15 residues. The CDR3 DNA is TGCAGCGTTGAAGGGACTAGCGGAGACCTCTACGAGCAGTACTTC. It codes for CSVEGTSGDLYEQYF.

The gene calls are TRBV4-1 and TRBJ2-7; no definite D call. Germline assignment: CDR1 MGHRA and CDR2 YSYEKL. With 1 base removed from V and 6 bases from J, the gap between germline ends came to 13 bases. The CDR3 loop spans 14 amino acids. This chain's CDR3 is CASSQGPPSSEQYF. For the CDR3, the DNA is TGCGCCAGCAGCCAAGGACCACCATCTAGCGAGCAGTACTTC.

This chain uses TRBV28 with TRBJ2-7; 11 bases line up with TRBD1. The CDR3 has 16 amino acids. Germline loops: CDR1 MDHEN, CDR2 SYDVKM. V shed 6 bases, J shed 2 bases, and the junction held 9 bases outside the gene matches. The CDR3, as DNA: TGTGCCAGCAGCCCGAACCCGGGACAGGGGGCCTACGAGCAGTACTTC. The encoded protein is CASSPNPGQGAYEQYF.

The J gene is TRBJ2-5, the V gene TRBV5-1; D is unclear. Trimming left V 6 bases short and J 3 bases short, with 18 bases between. This CDR3 comprises 15 residues. Germline V gene sequence: CDR1 SGHRS, CDR2 YFSETQ. DNA for the CDR3: TGCGCCAGCAAACCAATCTGGGCAAGGGAAGAGACCCAGTACTTC. This translates into CASKPIWAREETQYF.

The rearrangement uses TRBV19 and TRBJ2-2; 8 bases match TRBD1. CDR1 is LNHDA, CDR2 SQIVND, per germline (reference sequence). V gave up 6 bases and J gave up 5 bases; unmatched junction bases: 8. The CDR3 is 15 residues long. CDR3 protein: CASRRTGQWTGELFF. CDR3 nucleotides: TGTGCCAGTAGAAGGACAGGGCAGTGGACCGGGGAGCTGTTTTTT.

This sequence joins TRBV5-6 and TRBJ1-2, with unresolved D. The CDR3 runs 15 residues. Germline V gene lookup returns CDR1 SGHDT and CDR2 YYEEEE. The V end was cut by 2 bases, the J end by 0 bases, with 11 bases between. Here the CDR3 reads CASSFGLPSNYGYTF. DNA for the CDR3: TGTGCCAGCAGCTTCGGACTGCCTTCTAACTATGGCTACACCTTC.

This clone was found once. J is TRBJ1-6 and V is TRBV18, with 7 bases that match TRBD1. CDR3 length equals 15 residues. V dropped 4 bases and J dropped 9; count of bases not matched to a gene: 9. The germline V gene has CDR1 KGHSH and CDR2 LQKENI. The CDR3: CASSLTGDLGSPLHF. The CDR3, as DNA: TGTGCCAGCTCACTTACAGGGGACCTGGGTTCACCCCTCCACTTT.

The chain joins TRBV7-9 to TRBJ1-4; tentatively, D is TRBD1 (5 bases). Germline V gives CDR1 SEHNR, CDR2 FQNEAQ (reference sequence). The length of the CDR3 is 14 residues. V shed 4 bases and J shed 7 bases, with 13 bases lying between them. In DNA form, the CDR3 reads TGTGCCAGCAGCTCGCGGGGGATAGGTGAAAAACTGTTTTTT. It codes for CASSSRGIGEKLFF.